One and the same sample provided the 18 T cell receptor beta chains below, sequenced in a study of blood T cell repertoires in COVID-19. Sequencing used immunoSEQ multiplex PCR; TCRdb keeps in-frame clones, though not all of them. This table holds some 150,000 clones, about 88% found once. Sequencing was done on a sample of peripheral blood. Every receptor here comes from a man aged 40-50 years with acute or convalescent COVID-19.

This chain links TRBV5-6 with TRBJ2-3; 8 bases map to TRBD2. The CDR3 extends over 15 amino acids. Germline V gene data show CDR1 as SGHDT and CDR2 as YYEEEE. V shed 4 bases and J 2 bases; nucleotides not matched to a gene: 6. Written as DNA, the CDR3 is TGTGCCAGCAGCGCCCAGCGGGGGTACACAGATACGCAGTATTTT. It translates to CASSAQRGYTDTQYF. The entire variable domain, with the rest obtained from reference TRBV5-6 and TRBJ2-3, is as follows: DAGVTQSPTHLIKTRGQQVTLRCSPKSGHDTVSWYQQALGQGPQFIFQYYEEEERQRGNFPDRFSGHQFPNYSSELNVNALLLGDSALYLCASSAQRGYTDTQYFGPGTRLTVL.

The J gene is TRBJ2-3, the V gene TRBV9, with TRBD2 matching 13 bases. The V segment lost 0 bases and the J segment 0 bases; nucleotides outside the gene matches: 1. CDR1 is SGDLS and CDR2 is YYNGEE in the germline V gene. This CDR3 is 17 amino acids long. The CDR3 DNA sequence: TGTGCCAGCAGCGTAGAACTAGCGGGGGGGAGCACAGATACGCAGTATTTT. This encodes CASSVELAGGSTDTQYF.

The chain uses TRBV6-5 and TRBJ1-2; D gene ambiguous. Trimming shortened V by 0 bases and J by 8 bases, and 10 bases separated the two germline ends. The CDR3 totals 13 residues. Germline values: CDR1 MNHEY, CDR2 SVGAGI. CDR3 region: CASSYSQLRGYTF. The CDR3 DNA follows: TGTGCCAGCAGTTACTCCCAATTGAGAGGCTACACCTTC.

This clone was seen only a few times. This chain joins TRBV25-1 and TRBJ2-2, with TRBD2 as a possible D gene (5 bases). This CDR3 is 13 amino acids long. Germline CDR1 MGHDK, CDR2 SYGVNS. The V and J ends lost 7 bases and 2 bases respectively, with 8 bases between them. The DNA for the CDR3 is TGTGCCAGCAATGGACTTAACACCGGGGAGCTGTTTTTT. It specifies CASNGLNTGELFF.

The rearrangement joins TRBV12-3 or TRBV12-4 to TRBJ2-7, with 11 nucleotides matching TRBD2. V lost 6 bases and J lost 9; bases outside the gene matches: 7. This CDR3 region has 13 residues. This CDR3 is CASRPSSGGRQYF. Written as DNA, the CDR3 is TGTGCCAGCAGGCCCTCTAGCGGGGGGCGGCAGTACTTC.

The DNA of the CDR3 is TGTGCCAGCAGCCAAGGTACTAGCGGGGAAGTGCGGAGAAATGAGCAGTTCTTC. This codes for CASSQGTSGEVRRNEQFF. The chain carries TRBV14 and TRBJ2-1, with TRBD2 identical over 10 bases. This CDR3 contains 18 residues. Germline lookup yields CDR1 SGHDN and CDR2 FVKESK. With 1 base clipped from V and 7 bases from J, the junction kept 13 bases outside the gene matches.

This chain joins TRBV7-2 and TRBJ1-1; possibly TRBD1 for D (6 bases). V was trimmed by 4 bases and J by 4 bases, leaving 13 bases between them. CDR3 length equals 14 residues. Germline V gives CDR1 SGHTA, CDR2 FQGNSA. In DNA, the CDR3 is TGTGCCAGCAGCTCTCGGGGCAGGGGCACTGAAGCTTTCTTT. It yields the protein CASSSRGRGTEAFF.

The genes are TRBV7-9 and TRBJ2-5; 7 nucleotides line up with TRBD1. This CDR3 comprises 15 residues. Per germline, CDR1 SEHNR and CDR2 FQNEAQ (reference sequence). The trim removed 5 bases at V and 5 bases at J, leaving 11 bases unmatched. The chain's CDR3 is CASSRPAGGGETQYF. CDR3 bases: TGTGCCAGCAGCCGCCCCGCAGGGGGTGGGGAGACCCAGTACTTC.

The V call is TRBV6-5, the J call TRBJ2-7; D is possibly TRBD1 (6 bases). The ends were cut back, 7 bases at V and 3 bases at J, with 7 bases in the middle. The CDR3 runs 11 residues. Germline assignment: CDR1 MNHEY and CDR2 SVGAGI. CDR3 sequence (DNA): TGTGCCAGCAACAGGGTCTACGAGCAGTACTTC. Residues: CASNRVYEQYF.

V is TRBV4-2 and J is TRBJ2-7; 8 bases agree with TRBD2. Germline CDR1 LGHNA, CDR2 YNFKEQ. Germline trimming cut 1 base from V and 0 bases from J; bases unmatched to any gene: 5. The CDR3 runs 16 residues. The CDR3 spells CASSQVRAGGSYEQYF. The CDR3 DNA follows: TGTGCCAGCAGCCAAGTGAGGGCGGGGGGCTCCTACGAGCAGTACTTC.

CDR3 sequence (DNA): TGTGCCAGCAGTTTACAGGGGAGCTCCTACAATGAGCAGTTCTTC. Protein: CASSLQGSSYNEQFF. This chain uses TRBV27 with TRBJ2-1; TRBD1 is a possible D gene (6 bases). CDR3 size: 15 residues. V lost 2 bases to trimming and J lost 0 bases, with 8 bases between them. The germline V gene encodes CDR1 MNHEY and CDR2 SMNVEV (reference sequence).

This chain joins TRBV6-6 and TRBJ2-7, with TRBD1 matching 7 bases. The CDR3 totals 16 residues. Germline assignment: CDR1 MNHNY and CDR2 SVGAGI (reference sequence). The trim removed 7 bases at V and 0 bases at J, leaving 12 bases unmatched. CDR3 sequence reads: CASTPGPGQSSYEQYF. CDR3 DNA sequence: TGTGCCAGCACCCCAGGGCCGGGACAGAGCTCCTACGAGCAGTACTTC.

The gene calls are TRBV7-2 and TRBJ2-7; a possible D gene is TRBD1 (5 bases). In germline, CDR1 is SGHTA, CDR2 FQGNSA. V lost 5 bases and J lost 1, with 15 bases in between. There are 15 residues in the CDR3. The CDR3 bases are TGTGCCAGCAGCCCGAAGGGGTCAGTTTCCTACGAGCAGTACTTC. It yields the protein CASSPKGSVSYEQYF.

The chain employs TRBV7-2 and TRBJ1-6; TRBD1 aligns across 9 bases. V gave up 6 bases and J gave up 10 bases; unmatched junction bases: 7. The CDR3 sequence is 14 residues long. Germline loops: CDR1 SGHTA, CDR2 FQGNSA. The CDR3: CASSLGDRASPLHF. The CDR3, as DNA: TGTGCCAGCAGTCTAGGGGACAGGGCCTCACCCCTCCACTTT.

The V and J genes are TRBV15 and TRBJ1-1; D remains ambiguous. This CDR3 contains 14 residues. V was pared by 0 bases and J by 8 bases, with 13 bases between. CDR1 is LNHNV, CDR2 YYDKDF, per germline (reference sequence). In nucleotides, the CDR3 is TGTGCCACCAGCAGAGAAGACACCCGCCTGGAAGCTTTCTTT. It specifies CATSREDTRLEAFF.

This sequence joins TRBV18 and TRBJ1-6, with TRBD1 matching 7 bases. The CDR3 is 16 amino acids. Trimming removed 3 bases from V and 7 bases from J; junction bases left unmatched: 9. Germline V lookup: CDR1 KGHSH, CDR2 LQKENI. The CDR3 spells CASSPTSTGWNSPLHF. The DNA for the CDR3 is TGTGCCAGCTCACCCACCTCGACAGGGTGGAATTCACCCCTCCACTTT.

The genes are TRBV27 and TRBJ2-1, with D unclear. The CDR3 consists of 14 residues. The ends were cut back, 2 bases at V and 6 bases at J, with 11 bases in the middle. Germline assignment: CDR1 MNHEY and CDR2 SMNVEV (reference sequence). CDR3 in DNA: TGTGCCAGCAGTTTAGCTGCCCTAGGCAATGAGCAGTTCTTC. Translation: CASSLAALGNEQFF.

The chain is built from TRBV10-3 and TRBJ1-2; D is uncertain. Germline V CDR1 and CDR2: ENHRY, SYGVKD. This CDR3 is built from 13 residues. Trimming took 7 bases from V and 6 from J, leaving 15 bases between them. Here the CDR3 DNA reads TGTGCCATCACAGGCCAGCTAATGGATGGCTACACCTTC. As protein: CAITGQLMDGYTF.